This T cell receptor beta chain was captured in a study of shared clonotypes between healthy human individuals. Study-wide context: Aged 18 to 49, the donors were a couple of women and a few men.

The V gene's germline CDR1 is SGHRS and CDR2 YFSETQ. CDR3 length: 14 amino acids. Trimming cost V 0 bases and J 0 bases, with 6 bases left between them. Points from the study as a whole: Tissue TCR repertoires likely differ from these blood-only repertoires.

In the original processing: ImmunoSEQ output lacked quality scores and full-length reads, limiting matched filtering. Some clones are missing from TCRdb's copy, which holds only in-frame ones; the method was immunoSEQ multiplex PCR. V, J and clone size are those of that table, while D and trimming were read from the DNA. The repertoire consists of fewer than 600,000 clones, with around three quarters occurring once and the leading ten covering 9.5% to 15%. This clone was counted between two and nine times. Its antigen is still unknown. Other DNA sequences in this specimen translate into the identical CDR3.

This TCR came from a woman aged 40 to 50 in good health. Some clones in this sample may be carry-over from other donors' samples. Sequencing input: PBMCs. The chain uses TRBV5-1 and TRBJ1-1; D uncertain. The CDR3 sequence: CASSLDGMNTEAFF. CDR3 nucleotide sequence: TGCGCCAGCAGCTTGGATGGTATGAACACTGAAGCTTTCTTT.